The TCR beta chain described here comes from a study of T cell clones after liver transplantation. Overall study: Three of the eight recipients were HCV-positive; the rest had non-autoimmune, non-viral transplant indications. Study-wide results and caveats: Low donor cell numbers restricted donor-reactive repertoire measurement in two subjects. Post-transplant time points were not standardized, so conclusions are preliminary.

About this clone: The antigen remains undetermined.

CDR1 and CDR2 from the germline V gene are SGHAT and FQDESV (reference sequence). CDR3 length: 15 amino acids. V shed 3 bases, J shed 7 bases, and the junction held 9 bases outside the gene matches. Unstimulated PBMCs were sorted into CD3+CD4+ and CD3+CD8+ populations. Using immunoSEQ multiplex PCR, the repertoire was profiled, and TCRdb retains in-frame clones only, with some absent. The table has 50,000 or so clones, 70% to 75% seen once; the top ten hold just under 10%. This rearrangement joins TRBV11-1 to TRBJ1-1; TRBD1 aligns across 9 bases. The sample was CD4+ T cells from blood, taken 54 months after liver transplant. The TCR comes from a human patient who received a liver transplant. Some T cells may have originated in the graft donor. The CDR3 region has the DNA TGTGCCAGCAGCTTGGGTAACAGGGGGCGAAGTGAAGCTTTCTTT. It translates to CASSLGNRGRSEAFF.